One and the same sample provided the 23 T cell receptor beta chains below, sequenced in a study of T cells in Graves' hyperthyroidism and ophthalmopathy. RNA transcripts yielded amplified TCR beta CDR3 regions. The study used the HTBI primer set for a first-round RT-PCR of the TCR CDR3. TCRdb independently ran MiXCR on the multiplex PCR reads; one entry per CDR3 protein. The sample lists approximately 740,000 distinct CDR3 sequences, 13% to 15% occurring once. The specimen was blood. The receptors stem from a woman between 18 and 29 years old with Graves' hyperthyroidism.

The chain recombines TRBV7-2 with TRBJ1-2, with D tentatively TRBD1 (6 bases). This CDR3 contains 13 residues. V shed 5 bases and J shed 10 bases, with 17 bases lying between them. Per the germline V gene, CDR1 is SGHTA and CDR2 is FQGNSA. The DNA for the CDR3 is TGTGCCAGCAGCCCCCCGGGGGGCCTGATCTACACCTTC. Translated, it gives CASSPPGGLIYTF.

A few counts support this clonotype. This chain joins TRBV27 and TRBJ2-5; TRBD2 agrees at 8 bases. CDR3 length equals 15 residues. Germline CDR1 is MNHEY and CDR2 is SMNVEV (reference sequence). V lost 3 bases, J lost 1 base, and 4 bases stayed unmatched. The CDR3 reads CASSFLAGLQETQYF. DNA of the CDR3: TGTGCCAGCAGTTTTCTAGCGGGCCTCCAAGAGACCCAGTACTTC.

At least ten counts were recorded for this clonotype. The gene calls are TRBV20-1 and TRBJ1-5, with 10 bases fitting TRBD1. The junction had 2 bases not matched to a gene; V was cut back by 1 base and J by 2 bases. Germline V gene data show CDR1 as DFQATT and CDR2 as SNEGSKA (reference sequence). The CDR3 runs to 15 residues. The DNA of the CDR3 is TGCAGTGCTAGAGGTGGGACAGGGGGCAATCAGCCCCAGCATTTT. As protein: CSARGGTGGNQPQHF.

The genes are TRBV7-2 and TRBJ2-4, with 7 bases lining up with TRBD1. With 0 bases clipped from V and 0 bases from J, the junction kept 5 bases outside the gene matches. This CDR3 has 17 residues. Looked up from germline, CDR1 is SGHTA and CDR2 is FQGNSA. CDR3 in amino acids: CASSLAGTDLAKNIQYF. The CDR3 coding sequence is TGTGCCAGCAGCTTAGCCGGGACAGACCTAGCCAAAAACATTCAGTACTTC.

The sample holds many counts of this clonotype. The gene calls are TRBV11-3 and TRBJ2-2, with 12 bases that match TRBD2. The CDR3 has 20 amino acids. The V gene's germline CDR1 is SGHNT and CDR2 YENEEA. With 9 bases clipped from V and 4 bases from J, the junction kept 21 bases outside the gene matches. CDR3 nucleotide sequence: TGTGCCAGTCAAAAAGGCCGACTAGCGGGAGCCCGATTCCCCACCGGGGAGCTGTTTTTT. Translation gives CASQKGRLAGARFPTGELFF.

To note about this clonotype: A much larger clone lies one base from this, so it may be a read error. This sequence joins TRBV7-8 and TRBJ2-1; the D gene is possibly TRBD2 (6 bases). Germline CDR1 and CDR2: SGHVS and FQNEAQ. V was trimmed by 5 bases and J by 9 bases, leaving 20 bases between them. The CDR3 totals 15 residues. CDR3 nucleotide sequence: TGTGCCAGCAGCCCGCGCGAGACTAGTTCTCCTGAGCAGTTCTTC. As protein: CASSPRETSSPEQFF.

This clonotype was seen many times. The chain couples TRBV28 to TRBJ1-5; D possibly corresponds to TRBD1 (5 bases). CDR1 is MDHEN, CDR2 SYDVKM, per germline. CDR3 size: 18 residues. V shed 5 bases and J shed 0 bases, with 20 bases lying between them. CDR3 protein: CASSIGPGVLYSNQPQHF. Here the CDR3 DNA reads TGTGCCAGCAGTATCGGCCCGGGGGTCCTATATAGCAATCAGCCCCAGCATTTT.

This clonotype was detected many times. This chain links TRBV7-2 with TRBJ2-2; 10 bases match TRBD1. The V and J ends lost 5 bases and 0 bases, in that order; junction bases with no gene match: 9. The CDR3 sequence is 18 residues long. CDR1 and CDR2 (germline): SGHTA, FQGNSA. The CDR3 nucleotides are TGTGCCAGCAGCCTCAGGACAGGGGGTTCTTCGAACACCGGGGAGCTGTTTTTT. Protein product: CASSLRTGGSSNTGELFF.

This clonotype was counted ten times or more. The gene calls are TRBV28 and TRBJ2-1; 9 bases fit TRBD2. Germline V gene lookup returns CDR1 MDHEN and CDR2 SYDVKM. V lost 6 bases and J lost 8; bases outside the gene matches: 11. CDR3 size: 15 residues. This CDR3 reads CASSPKGGRVHEQFF. As DNA, the CDR3 is TGTGCCAGCAGCCCCAAGGGCGGGAGGGTCCATGAGCAGTTCTTC.

This clonotype has a count of ten or more. The junction departs from germline at one end; a sequencing error may be responsible. The chain uses TRBV28 and TRBJ2-3, with D possibly called TRBD1 or TRBD2 (6 bases each). The CDR3 loop spans 15 amino acids. Looked up from germline, CDR1 is MDHEN and CDR2 is SYDVKM. The DNA of the CDR3 is TGTGCCAGCAGTCTATGGAGGGGGAGCACAGATACGCAGTATTTT. It codes for CASSLWRGSTDTQYF.

This clonotype was counted ten times or more. The chain has TRBV20-1 and TRBJ1-2; 9 bases are a match to TRBD1. V was clipped by 5 bases and J by 8 bases; unmatched bases: 12. The CDR3 loop spans 14 amino acids. Germline V gene lookup returns CDR1 DFQATT and CDR2 SNEGSKA (reference sequence). The DNA for the CDR3 is TGCAGTGCTCCTAACCGGGACAGGGTGTACGGCTACACCTTC. This gives the protein CSAPNRDRVYGYTF.

This clonotype was seen many times. The rearrangement links TRBV7-8 to TRBJ2-3, with 9 bases identical to TRBD2. V shed 1 base and J 2 bases; nucleotides not matched to a gene: 7. The CDR3 is 17 residues long. CDR1 is SGHVS, CDR2 FQNEAQ, per germline. The CDR3 protein is CASSLGASSGNTDTQYF. In DNA, the CDR3 is TGTGCCAGCAGCTTAGGAGCGTCTAGCGGGAACACAGATACGCAGTATTTT.

This clonotype was observed at least ten times. V and J are TRBV7-9 and TRBJ2-1; D unresolved. Deletions cut 6 bases from V and 0 bases from J, with 3 bases between. The CDR3 contains 12 residues. Per the germline V gene, CDR1 is SEHNR and CDR2 is FQNEAQ (reference sequence). The CDR3 reads CASRSSYNEQFF. The CDR3 bases are TGTGCCAGCAGGAGCTCCTACAATGAGCAGTTCTTC.

This clonotype was recorded a few times. The J gene is TRBJ2-5, the V gene TRBV20-1; 7 positions match TRBD1. The junction had 11 bases not matched to a gene; V was cut back by 8 bases and J by 5 bases. The CDR3 is made up of 13 amino acids. Germline CDR1 reads DFQATT; CDR2 reads SNEGSKA (reference sequence). CDR3 DNA sequence: TGCAGTCTACTACCCGAGGACAGGGAGACCCAGTACTTC. Translating gives CSLLPEDRETQYF.

CDR3 loop: CASHKEGAQGYTF. CDR3 DNA sequence: TGTGCCAGCCATAAGGAGGGGGCGCAAGGCTACACCTTC. This sequence joins TRBV2 and TRBJ1-2, with 7 positions matching TRBD1. J was trimmed by 8 bases and V by 8 bases; bases with no gene match: 11. CDR1 and CDR2 (germline): SNHLY, FYNNEI. The CDR3 sequence is 13 residues long.

This clonotype was seen a handful of times. CDR3 in amino acids: CASSERWAAEAFF. The CDR3 nucleotides are TGTGCCAGCAGTGAAAGGTGGGCGGCTGAAGCTTTCTTT. This chain links TRBV6-1 with TRBJ1-1; D is uncertain. Germline assignment: CDR1 MNHNS and CDR2 SASEGT. V was pared by 2 bases and J by 6 bases, with 10 bases between. This CDR3 is built from 13 residues.

This clonotype was counted ten times or more. The chain is built from TRBV20-1 and TRBJ2-7; no firm D call. Germline V CDR1 and CDR2: DFQATT, SNEGSKA (reference sequence). V was shortened by 3 bases and J by 7 bases, with 16 bases between the two germline ends. This CDR3 has 13 residues. As DNA, the CDR3 is TGCAGTGCTAGGGGCAGCCCGTACGGAGAGCAGTACTTC. This encodes CSARGSPYGEQYF.

This chain joins TRBV13 and TRBJ2-1; 11 bases align to TRBD2. The CDR3 has 18 amino acids. The junction had 9 bases not matched to a gene; V was cut back by 0 bases and J by 5 bases. CDR1 is PRHDT, CDR2 FYEKMQ, per germline (reference sequence). The CDR3 loop is CASSLGAGPGLADNEQFF. CDR3 DNA: TGTGCCAGCAGCTTAGGCGCCGGACCGGGACTAGCGGACAATGAGCAGTTCTTC. The full variable domain, with the rest looked up from reference TRBV13 and TRBJ2-1, is AAGVIQSPRHLIKEKRETATLKCYPIPRHDTVYWYQQGPGQDPQFLISFYEKMQSDKGSIPDRFSAQQFSDYHSELNMSSLELGDSALYFCASSLGAGPGLADNEQFFGPGTRLTVL.

This clonotype was detected only a few times. The chain employs TRBV2 and TRBJ1-1; D is undetermined. The germline V and J ends were trimmed by 6 bases and 2 bases, with 10 bases remaining between them. Germline V gene sequence: CDR1 SNHLY, CDR2 FYNNEI. This CDR3 contains 13 residues. CDR3 nucleotide sequence: TGTGCCAGCAGGGGGTACAGAAACACTGAAGCTTTCTTT. It encodes CASRGYRNTEAFF. Supplemented by reference TRBV2 and TRBJ1-1, the full variable domain reads EPEVTQTPSHQVTQMGQEVILRCVPISNHLYFYWYRQILGQKVEFLVSFYNNEISEKSEIFDDQFSVERPDGSNFTLKIRSTKLEDSAMYFCASRGYRNTEAFFGQGTRLTVV.

This clonotype was counted between two and nine times. This sequence joins TRBV3-1 and TRBJ1-2, with TRBD1 as a possible D gene (5 bases). The CDR3 spans 12 residues. From germline, CDR1 is LGHDT and CDR2 YNNKEL (reference sequence). The V gene lost 5 bases and the J gene lost 8 bases, with 12 bases spanning the gap. This CDR3 is CASSRNRRGYTF. In DNA, the CDR3 is TGTGCCAGCAGCAGGAACAGGAGGGGCTACACCTTC.

V gene TRBV7-6 combines with J gene TRBJ2-3; no clear D gene. V lost 1 base and J 6 bases, leaving 11 bases between the germline ends. The germline V gene has CDR1 SGHVS and CDR2 FNYEAQ. CDR3 length: 14 amino acids. CDR3 in amino acids: CASSLGGPSDTQYF. CDR3 nucleotides: TGTGCCAGCAGCTTAGGAGGCCCGTCGGATACGCAGTATTTT.

This clonotype has ten or more counts. Here the CDR3 reads CATVWTPKAYNEQFF. The DNA of the CDR3 is TGTGCCACCGTCTGGACGCCAAAGGCCTACAATGAGCAGTTCTTC. The rearrangement joins TRBV28 to TRBJ2-1; D gene uncertain. Per the germline V gene, CDR1 is MDHEN and CDR2 is SYDVKM. V was pared by 10 bases and J by 2 bases, with 18 bases between. The CDR3 length is 15 residues.

Turning to this clonotype: A clone one base away is much larger, so this may be a read error. The rearrangement uses TRBV11-2 and TRBJ2-7; D gene uncertain. The CDR3 extends over 14 amino acids. The germline gives CDR1 SGHAT, CDR2 FQNNGV. V was cut by 5 bases and J by 7 bases, with 18 bases left in between. The CDR3 region is CASSPLAGGWEQYF. The CDR3 bases are TGTGCCAGCAGCCCTTTGGCTGGCGGATGGGAGCAGTACTTC.